One T cell receptor beta chain is described in this entry. The sample is drawn from a study of blood T cell repertoires in COVID-19. Method: immunoSEQ multiplex PCR; TCRdb's copy keeps in-frame clones and lacks some. The table records roughly 99,000 clones, over 70% of them present only once. Trimming at V came to 6 bases and at J to 1 base, leaving 4 bases not matched to a gene. Germline-derived CDR1 and CDR2 are SNHLY and FYNNEI. The CDR3 extends over 14 amino acids. This sequence originates from a woman older than 75 with acute or convalescent COVID-19. Sequenced: peripheral blood. The chain couples TRBV2 to TRBJ1-1; 8 positions agree with TRBD1. The CDR3 is CASSGQGPNTEAFF. Here the CDR3 DNA reads TGTGCCAGCAGCGGACAGGGACCGAACACTGAAGCTTTCTTT.